This T cell receptor beta chain comes out of a study of shared clonotypes between healthy human individuals. Division of CD4+ cells produced a CD45RA+ naive subset and a CD45RA-negative memory subset. Clones were read by immunoSEQ multiplex PCR, and TCRdb kept only the in-frame ones, dropping some. The data contain a few million clones, approximately 96% of them singletons. Input material: naive CD4+ T cells sorted from blood. Subset denoted: CD45RA+ positively selected. The TCR was taken from a man younger than 35 in good health.

The CDR3 reads CASSPGTGTKNEKLFF. The CDR3 DNA sequence: TGTGCCAGCAGCCCAGGAACCGGGACAAAGAATGAAAAACTGTTTTTT. The chain joins TRBV7-9 to TRBJ1-4, with D possibly matching TRBD1 (6 bases). The CDR3 loop spans 16 amino acids. V gave up 5 bases and J gave up 5 bases, with 18 bases separating them. Germline CDR1 is SEHNR and CDR2 is FQNEAQ (reference sequence).